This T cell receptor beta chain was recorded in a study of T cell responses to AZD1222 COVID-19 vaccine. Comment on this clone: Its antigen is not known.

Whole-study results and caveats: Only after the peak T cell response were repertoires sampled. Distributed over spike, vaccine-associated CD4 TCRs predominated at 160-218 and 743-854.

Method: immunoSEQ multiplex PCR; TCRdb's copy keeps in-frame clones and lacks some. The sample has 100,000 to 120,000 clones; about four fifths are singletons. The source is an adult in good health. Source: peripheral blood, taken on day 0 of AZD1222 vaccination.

Here the CDR3 reads CASSSGKAGDTQYF. The CDR3 region has the DNA TGTGCCAGCAGCTCAGGGAAGGCGGGGGATACGCAGTATTTT. V usage is TRBV7-8 and J usage is TRBJ2-3; maybe TRBD2 (6 bases). Trimming took 4 bases from V and 6 from J, leaving 14 bases between them. The CDR3 runs to 14 residues. Germline values: CDR1 SGHVS, CDR2 FQNEAQ. Drawing the rest from reference TRBV7-8 and TRBJ2-3, the complete variable domain is GAGVSQSPRYKVAKRGQDVALRCDPISGHVSLFWYQQALGQGPEFLTYFQNEAQLDKSGLPSDRFFAERPEGSVSTLKIQRTQQEDSAVYLCASSSGKAGDTQYFGPGTRLTVL.